The entry below gives a single T cell receptor (beta chain) sequence along with its context. This table comes from immunoSEQ multiplex PCR, and its TCRdb copy is limited to in-frame clones, with some not included. Here the sample spans around 150,000 clones, approximately 94% being singletons. These data belong to a study of OX40 agonist ivuxolimab in advanced cancers. Study information: Under the entry rules, prior anti-PD-1, anti-PD-L1 or anti-CTLA-4 therapy was allowed, and 40% had some.

The CDR3 has 16 residues. The germline CDR1 and CDR2 sequences are KGHSH and LQKENI. Losses at the gene ends were 0 bases for V and 3 bases for J; bases not matched to a gene: 4. The receptor was isolated from an adult with an advanced solid tumor such as melanoma, head and neck, liver or kidney cancer. This sequence joins TRBV18 and TRBJ2-5; TRBD2 matches at 10 bases. The sequencing used CD4+ or CD8+ T cells sorted from blood, collected in a trial of the OX40 agonist ivuxolimab. CDR3: CASSPPSLAGEETQYF. In DNA, the CDR3 is TGTGCCAGCTCACCACCGTCCCTAGCGGGAGAAGAGACCCAGTACTTC.